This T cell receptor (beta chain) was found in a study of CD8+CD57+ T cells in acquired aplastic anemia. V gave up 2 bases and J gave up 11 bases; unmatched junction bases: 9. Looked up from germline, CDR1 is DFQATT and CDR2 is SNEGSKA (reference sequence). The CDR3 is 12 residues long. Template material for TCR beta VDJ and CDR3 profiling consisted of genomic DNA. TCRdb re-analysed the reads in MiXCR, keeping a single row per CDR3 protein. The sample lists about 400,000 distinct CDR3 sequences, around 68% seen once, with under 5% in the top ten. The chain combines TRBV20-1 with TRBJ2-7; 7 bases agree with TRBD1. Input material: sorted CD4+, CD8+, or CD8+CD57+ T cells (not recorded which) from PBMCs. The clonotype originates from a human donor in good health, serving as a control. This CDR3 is CSARLSTGEKYF. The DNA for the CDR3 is TGCAGTGCTAGACTTTCTACAGGGGAGAAGTACTTC.